The source of this TCR beta chain is a study of Ad26.COV2.S vaccination and SARS-CoV-2 variants. Study conclusions and caveats: Vaccine recipients surpassed placebo recipients in spike-specific TCR breadth. Vaccine and placebo recipients had similar non-spike TCR breadth. In TCR breadth and depth analyses, total T cell responses may have been underestimated.

CDR3 length: 16 amino acids. J lost 3 bases, V lost 4 bases, and 10 bases had no gene match. CDR1 is SGHNT and CDR2 is YYREEE in the germline V gene (reference sequence). Profiled with immunoSEQ multiplex PCR; TCRdb holds only in-frame clones, not every one. The sample includes hundreds of thousands of clones, about 92% seen only once; the top ten take around 4%. Comments on this clone: Its target is unknown.

This TCR was recovered from a human donor who had recovered from COVID-19. This chain uses TRBV5-4 with TRBJ2-3; 8 positions match TRBD2. Sequenced here: peripheral blood, sampled after recovery from COVID-19. The CDR3 nucleotides are TGTGCCAGCAGCCAAGCACGGGGGGGCAGGACAGATACGCAGTATTTT. It codes for CASSQARGGRTDTQYF.